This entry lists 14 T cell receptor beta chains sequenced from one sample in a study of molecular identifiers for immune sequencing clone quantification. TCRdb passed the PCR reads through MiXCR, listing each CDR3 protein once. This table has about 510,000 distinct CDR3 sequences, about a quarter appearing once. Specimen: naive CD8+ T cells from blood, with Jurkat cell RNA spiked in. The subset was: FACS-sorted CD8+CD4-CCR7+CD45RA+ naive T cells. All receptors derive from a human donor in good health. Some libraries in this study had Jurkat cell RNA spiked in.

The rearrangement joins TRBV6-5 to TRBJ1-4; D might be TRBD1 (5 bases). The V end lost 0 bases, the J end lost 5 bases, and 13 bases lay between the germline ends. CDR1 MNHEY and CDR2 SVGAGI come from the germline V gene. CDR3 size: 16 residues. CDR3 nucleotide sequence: TGTGCCAGCAGTTACTCGATGCAGGGTGGAAATGAAAAACTGTTTTTT. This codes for CASSYSMQGGNEKLFF.

CDR3 sequence: CASSATRDYEQYF. The CDR3 DNA follows: TGTGCCAGCAGTGCAACGCGGGACTACGAGCAGTACTTC. The rearrangement uses TRBV6-1 and TRBJ2-7, with D perhaps TRBD2 (6 bases). This CDR3 spans 13 amino acids. Germline V gives CDR1 MNHNS, CDR2 SASEGT. The V and J ends lost 4 bases and 3 bases respectively, with 10 bases between them.

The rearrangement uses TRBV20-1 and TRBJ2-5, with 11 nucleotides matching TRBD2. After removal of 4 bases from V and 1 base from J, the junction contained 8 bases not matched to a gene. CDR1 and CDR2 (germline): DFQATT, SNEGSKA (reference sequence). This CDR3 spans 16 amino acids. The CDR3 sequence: CSATKGTSGSQETQYF. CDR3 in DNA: TGCAGTGCTACTAAAGGGACTAGCGGAAGCCAAGAGACCCAGTACTTC.

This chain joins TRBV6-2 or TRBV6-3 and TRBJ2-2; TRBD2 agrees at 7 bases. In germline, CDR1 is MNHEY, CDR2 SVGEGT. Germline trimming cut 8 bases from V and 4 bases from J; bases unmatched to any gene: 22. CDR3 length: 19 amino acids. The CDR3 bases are TGTGCCAGCGATTCACGGTCTGGCGGGAGAGGGAAGAGCACCGGGGAGCTGTTTTTT. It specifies CASDSRSGGRGKSTGELFF.

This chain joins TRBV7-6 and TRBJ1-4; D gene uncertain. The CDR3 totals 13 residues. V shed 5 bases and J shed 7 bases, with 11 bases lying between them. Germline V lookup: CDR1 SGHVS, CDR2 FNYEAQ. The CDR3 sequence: CASSTRHGEKLFF. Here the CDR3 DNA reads TGTGCCAGCAGCACCCGACACGGTGAAAAACTGTTTTTT.

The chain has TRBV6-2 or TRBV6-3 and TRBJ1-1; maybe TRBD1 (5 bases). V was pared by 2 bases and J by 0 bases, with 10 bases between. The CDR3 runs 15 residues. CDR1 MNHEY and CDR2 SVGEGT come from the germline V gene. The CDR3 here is CASSYIGRVNTEAFF. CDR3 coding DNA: TGTGCCAGCAGTTACATTGGCAGGGTGAACACTGAAGCTTTCTTT.

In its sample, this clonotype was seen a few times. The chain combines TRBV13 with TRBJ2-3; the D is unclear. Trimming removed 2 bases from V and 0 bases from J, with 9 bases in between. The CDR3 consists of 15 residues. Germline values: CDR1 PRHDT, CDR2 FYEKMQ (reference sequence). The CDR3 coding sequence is TGTGCCAGCAGCTTATTCACAGAAAGCACAGATACGCAGTATTTT. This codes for CASSLFTESTDTQYF.

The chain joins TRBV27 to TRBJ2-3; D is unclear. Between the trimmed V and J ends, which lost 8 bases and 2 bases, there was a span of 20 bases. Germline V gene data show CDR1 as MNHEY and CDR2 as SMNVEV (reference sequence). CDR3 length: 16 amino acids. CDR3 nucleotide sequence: TGTGCCAGCCGCTCGTACGGCAGGTTGTTCACAGATACGCAGTATTTT. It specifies CASRSYGRLFTDTQYF.

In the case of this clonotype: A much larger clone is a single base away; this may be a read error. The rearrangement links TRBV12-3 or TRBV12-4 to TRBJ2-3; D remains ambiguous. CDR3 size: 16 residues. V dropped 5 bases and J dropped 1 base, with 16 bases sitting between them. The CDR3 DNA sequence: TGTGCCAGCAGTCAGAAACCGACGAAGGGCACAGATACGCAGTATTTT. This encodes CASSQKPTKGTDTQYF.

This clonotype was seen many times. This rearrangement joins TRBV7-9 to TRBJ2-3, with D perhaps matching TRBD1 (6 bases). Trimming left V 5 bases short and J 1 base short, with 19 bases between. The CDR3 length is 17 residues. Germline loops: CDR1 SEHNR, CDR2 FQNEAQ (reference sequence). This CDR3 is CASSQMFGRGGTDTQYF. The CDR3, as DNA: TGTGCCAGCAGCCAGATGTTTGGCAGGGGCGGCACAGATACGCAGTATTTT. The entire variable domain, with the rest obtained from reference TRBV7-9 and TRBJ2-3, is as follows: DTGVSQNPRHKITKRGQNVTFRCDPISEHNRLYWYRQTLGQGPEFLTYFQNEAQLEKSRLLSDRFSAERPKGSFSTLEIQRTEQGDSAMYLCASSQMFGRGGTDTQYFGPGTRLTVL.

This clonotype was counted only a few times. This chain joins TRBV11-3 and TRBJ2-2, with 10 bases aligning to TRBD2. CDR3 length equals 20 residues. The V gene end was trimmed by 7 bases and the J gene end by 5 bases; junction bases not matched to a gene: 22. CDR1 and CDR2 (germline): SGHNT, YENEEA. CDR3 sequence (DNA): TGTGCCAGCACCTCCTTGTCACAATGGCTAGCGGGAGTTTGGACCGGGGAGCTGTTTTTT. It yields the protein CASTSLSQWLAGVWTGELFF.

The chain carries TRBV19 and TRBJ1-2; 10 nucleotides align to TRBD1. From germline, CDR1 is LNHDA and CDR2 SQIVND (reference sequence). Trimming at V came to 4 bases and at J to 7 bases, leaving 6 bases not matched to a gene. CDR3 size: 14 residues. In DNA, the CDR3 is TGTGCCAGTAGTACGACAGGGGGCGAATTTGGCTACACCTTC. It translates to CASSTTGGEFGYTF.

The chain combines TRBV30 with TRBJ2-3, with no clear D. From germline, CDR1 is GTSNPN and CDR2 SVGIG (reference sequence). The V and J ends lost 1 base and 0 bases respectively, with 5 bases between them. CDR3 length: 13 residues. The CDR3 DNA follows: TGTGCCTGGAGTGAGGACAGCACAGATACGCAGTATTTT. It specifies CAWSEDSTDTQYF.

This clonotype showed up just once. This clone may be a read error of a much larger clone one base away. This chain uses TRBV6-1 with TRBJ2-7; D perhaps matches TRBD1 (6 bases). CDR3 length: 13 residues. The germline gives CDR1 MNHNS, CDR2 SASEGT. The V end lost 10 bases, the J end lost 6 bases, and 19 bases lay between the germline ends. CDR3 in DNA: TGTGCCACCCCTGGACAGTTGGTCTGCGAGCAGTACTTC. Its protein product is CATPGQLVCEQYF.